This T cell receptor beta chain came from a study of T cells in Graves' hyperthyroidism and ophthalmopathy. Study-level information: Before treatment of any kind, peripheral blood was taken at initial diagnosis. Overall study findings and caveats: Among thyroid clonotypes expanded above 0.001, most also appeared in blood. Researchers report that a 13 V-J model separated ophthalmopathy from stable hyperthyroidism.

PBMCs were obtained from 9.5 to 10 ml fresh peripheral blood. Amplification targeted TCR beta CDR3 regions from RNA transcripts. First-round RT-PCR of the TCR CDR3 relied on the HTBI primer set. TCRdb re-called the multiplex PCR reads through MiXCR, storing one row per CDR3 protein. The repertoire includes under 350,000 distinct CDR3 sequences, approximately 15% of them detected once, and around 8% sits in the top ten. This clonotype was seen many times. Its specificity is not known. Trimming cost V 0 bases and J 1 base, with 13 bases left between them. There are 16 residues in the CDR3. The germline CDR1 and CDR2 sequences are LNHNV and YYDKDF (reference sequence).

Input material: blood. The receptor comes from a woman aged 40 to 50 with Graves' hyperthyroidism. The chain has TRBV15 and TRBJ2-7; a possible D gene is TRBD1 (6 bases). CDR3 amino acids: CATSRDLQGRSYEQYF. CDR3 DNA sequence: TGTGCCACCAGCAGAGATCTACAGGGAAGATCCTACGAGCAGTACTTC.